This TCR beta chain was obtained from a study of shared clonotypes between healthy human individuals. Remarks on this clone: No antigen is known for it.

Study conclusions and caveats: Among donors, sharing of clonotypes was expected to be affected by sequencing depth. In contrast to clonotypes shared by all four donors, non-shared clonotypes had lower generation probabilities.

Germline V gene lookup returns CDR1 LNHDA and CDR2 SQIVND (reference sequence). This CDR3 is 17 amino acids long. V shed 5 bases and J 2 bases; nucleotides not matched to a gene: 8. Running of the assay took place at deep level. Data came from immunoSEQ multiplex PCR; TCRdb stores just in-frame clones and leaves some out. The table has some 360,000 clones, more than 60% seen once. This TCR was recovered from a young man in good health. Sequencing was performed on memory CD4+ T cells sorted from blood. Noted subset: CD45RA-negative fraction. The chain joins TRBV19 to TRBJ2-6; 8 bases are shared with TRBD1. The CDR3 protein is CASSAKPTGAGANVLTF. DNA of the CDR3: TGTGCCAGTAGTGCTAAACCGACAGGGGCTGGGGCCAACGTCCTGACTTTC.